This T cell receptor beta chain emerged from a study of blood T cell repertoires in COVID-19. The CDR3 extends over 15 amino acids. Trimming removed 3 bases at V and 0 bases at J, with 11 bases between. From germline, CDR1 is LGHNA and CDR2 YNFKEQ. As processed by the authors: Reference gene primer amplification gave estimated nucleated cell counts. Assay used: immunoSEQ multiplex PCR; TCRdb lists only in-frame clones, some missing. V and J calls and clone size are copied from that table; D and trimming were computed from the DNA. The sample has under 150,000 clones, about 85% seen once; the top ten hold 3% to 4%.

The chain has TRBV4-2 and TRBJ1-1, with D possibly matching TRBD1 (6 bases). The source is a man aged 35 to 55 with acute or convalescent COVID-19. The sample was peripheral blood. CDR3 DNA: TGTGCCAGCAGCCAGGTAGGACAGATGAACACTGAAGCTTTCTTT. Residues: CASSQVGQMNTEAFF.